The clone carrying this T cell receptor beta chain occurred many times. Its antigen is as yet unknown. These data are taken from a study of breast tumors, draining lymph nodes, adjacent tissues. Overall study results and limits: Most tumor T cells seemingly derive from lymph node, then expand in tumor. The lymph node origin of tumor T cells was framed as consistent with a hypothesis, not demonstrated. Luminal-like breast cancer showed significantly higher tumor–nontumor repertoire similarity than basal-like.

This CDR3 spans 17 amino acids. Trimming cost V 0 bases and J 2 bases; bases outside gene matches: 4. Germline values: CDR1 SGHRS, CDR2 YFSETQ. The lymph nodes were axillary draining lymph nodes from breast cancer patients. TCRdb re-called the multiplex PCR reads through MiXCR, storing one row per CDR3 protein. The sample includes over 100,000 distinct CDR3 sequences, about 22% of them seen just once. The material sequenced was axillary lymph node tissue. The source is a female donor with breast cancer. Some clones in this sample may be carry-over from other donors' samples. V is TRBV5-1 and J is TRBJ2-3; 12 nucleotides align to TRBD2. CDR3 loop: CASSLGTSGEFTDTQYF. For the CDR3, the DNA is TGCGCCAGCAGCTTGGGGACTAGCGGGGAATTCACAGATACGCAGTATTTT.